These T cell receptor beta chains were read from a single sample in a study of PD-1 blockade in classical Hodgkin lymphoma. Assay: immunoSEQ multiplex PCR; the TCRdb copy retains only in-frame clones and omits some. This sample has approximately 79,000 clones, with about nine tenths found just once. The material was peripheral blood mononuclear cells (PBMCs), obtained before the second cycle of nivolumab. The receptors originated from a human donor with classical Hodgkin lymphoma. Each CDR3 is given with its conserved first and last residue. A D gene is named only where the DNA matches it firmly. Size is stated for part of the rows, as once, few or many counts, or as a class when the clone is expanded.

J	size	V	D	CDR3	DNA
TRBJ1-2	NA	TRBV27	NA	CASSSQTGPNYGYTF	TGTGCCAGCAGTTCTCAGACAGGCCCAAACTATGGCTACACCTTC
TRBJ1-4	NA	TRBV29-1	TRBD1	CSVWGTGLSGEKLFF	TGCAGCGTGTGGGGGACAGGGCTCAGCGGTGAAAAACTGTTTTTT
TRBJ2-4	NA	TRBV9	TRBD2	CASSVASGSRGDIQYF	TGTGCCAGCAGCGTCGCTAGCGGGAGCCGTGGGGACATTCAGTACTTC
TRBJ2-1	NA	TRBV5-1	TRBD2	CASSSLLAGIPYNEQFF	TGCGCCAGCAGCTCTTTACTAGCGGGGATTCCTTACAATGAGCAGTTCTTC
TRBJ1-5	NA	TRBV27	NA	CASSPSSGRGNQPQHF	TGTGCCAGCAGTCCCTCTTCGGGTAGGGGCAATCAGCCCCAGCATTTT
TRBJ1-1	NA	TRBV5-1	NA	CASSPSDRFAEAFF	TGCGCCAGCAGCCCCTCGGACAGATTCGCTGAAGCTTTCTTT
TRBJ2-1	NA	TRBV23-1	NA	CAAALQSNEQFF	TGCGCCGCTGCGTTACAGAGCAATGAGCAGTTCTTC
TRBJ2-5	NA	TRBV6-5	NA	CASSFGALPETQYF	TGTGCCAGCAGTTTCGGGGCATTGCCAGAGACCCAGTACTTC
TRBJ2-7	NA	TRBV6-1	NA	CASREVRDTKRIEQYF	TGTGCCAGCAGAGAAGTCCGGGACACCAAACGGATCGAGCAGTACTTC
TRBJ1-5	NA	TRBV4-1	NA	CASSQGAGDSNQPQHF	TGCGCCAGCAGCCAAGGAGCAGGGGATAGCAATCAGCCCCAGCATTTT
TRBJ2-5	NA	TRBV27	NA	CASSLLPPRYQETQYF	TGTGCCAGCAGTTTATTGCCTCCTCGGTACCAAGAGACCCAGTACTTC
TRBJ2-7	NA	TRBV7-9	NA	CASSLGGTAAYEQYF	TGTGCCAGCAGCTTGGGGGGGACAGCAGCCTACGAGCAGTACTTC
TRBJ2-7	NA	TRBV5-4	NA	CASSFGRGAYEQYF	TGTGCCAGCAGCTTTGGACGGGGTGCCTACGAGCAGTACTTC
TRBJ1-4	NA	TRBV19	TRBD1	CASKRQGLRFNNEKLFF	TGTGCCAGTAAACGACAGGGCCTTCGTTTCAACAATGAAAAACTGTTTTTT
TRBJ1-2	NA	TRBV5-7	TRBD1	CASSLGVNGTAYGYTF	TGTGCCAGCAGCTTAGGGGTCAACGGGACAGCGTATGGCTACACCTTC
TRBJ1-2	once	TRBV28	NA	CASTLGPANYGYTF	TGTGCCAGCACTCTCGGCCCGGCTAACTATGGCTACACCTTC
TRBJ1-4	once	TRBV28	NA	CASTGTLWGNEKLFF	TGTGCCAGCACCGGGACACTGTGGGGTAATGAAAAACTGTTTTTT
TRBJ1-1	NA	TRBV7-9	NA	CASSSAPGPEAFF	TGTGCCAGCAGCTCAGCGCCGGGGCCTGAAGCTTTCTTT
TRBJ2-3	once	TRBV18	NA	CASSPTRTDTQYF	TGTGCCAGCTCACCGACTCGCACAGATACGCAGTATTTT
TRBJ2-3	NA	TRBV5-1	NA	CASSLDGSTDTQYF	TGCGCCAGCAGCTTGGACGGGAGCACAGATACGCAGTATTTT
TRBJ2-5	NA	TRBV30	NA	CAWSGQETQYF	TGTGCCTGGAGCGGACAAGAGACCCAGTACTTC
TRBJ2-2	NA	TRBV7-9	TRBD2	CASSPLMGGRAPTGELFF	TGTGCCAGCAGCCCACTGATGGGCGGGAGGGCCCCCACCGGGGAGCTGTTTTTT
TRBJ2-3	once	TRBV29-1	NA	CSARRLEDTQYF	TGCAGCGCCCGAAGACTGGAAGATACGCAGTATTTT
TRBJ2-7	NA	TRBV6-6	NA	CASKGYWRPHEQYF	TGTGCCAGCAAGGGTTATTGGCGTCCCCACGAGCAGTACTTC
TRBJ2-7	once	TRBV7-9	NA	CASSPGVLGISYEQYF	TGTGCCAGCAGCCCGGGGGTATTGGGCATATCCTACGAGCAGTACTTC
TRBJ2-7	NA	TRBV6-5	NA	CASSASLFSYEQYF	TGTGCCAGCAGTGCCTCACTATTCTCCTACGAGCAGTACTTC
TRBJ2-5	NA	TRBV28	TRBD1	CASSPGIGRGSETQYF	TGTGCCAGCAGCCCGGGCATAGGCAGGGGGTCGGAGACCCAGTACTTC
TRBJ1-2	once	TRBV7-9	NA	CASSLAHDINYGYTF	TGTGCCAGCAGCTTAGCGCATGACATTAACTATGGCTACACCTTC
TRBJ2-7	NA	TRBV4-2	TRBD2	CASSPARGNSYEQYF	TGTGCCAGCAGCCCAGCGCGGGGGAACTCCTACGAGCAGTACTTC
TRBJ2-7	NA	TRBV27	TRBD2	CASIGKRLAGGLGGRAWYYEQYF	TGTGCCAGCATCGGCAAAAGACTAGCGGGAGGCCTTGGCGGCCGCGCCTGGTACTACGAGCAGTACTTC
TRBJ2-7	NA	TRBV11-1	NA	CASSSRGGTSSYEQYF	TGTGCCAGCAGCTCCCGAGGCGGGACCAGCTCCTACGAGCAGTACTTC
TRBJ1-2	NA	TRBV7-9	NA	CASSQGSSNYGYTF	TGTGCCAGCAGCCAGGGTAGTTCTAACTATGGCTACACCTTC
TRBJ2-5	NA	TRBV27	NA	CASSFGQPEVQETQYF	TGTGCCAGCAGTTTTGGCCAGCCGGAGGTACAAGAGACCCAGTACTTC
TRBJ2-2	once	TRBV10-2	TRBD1	CASSESRGQGFVGELFF	TGCGCCAGCAGTGAGTCGAGGGGACAGGGTTTTGTCGGGGAGCTGTTTTTT
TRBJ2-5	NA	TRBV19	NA	CATKRGQGETQYF	TGTGCCACTAAACGGGGGCAGGGGGAGACCCAGTACTTC
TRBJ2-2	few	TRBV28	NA	CASKPRGGIGTGELFF	TGTGCCAGCAAACCAAGGGGCGGGATAGGCACCGGGGAGCTGTTTTTT
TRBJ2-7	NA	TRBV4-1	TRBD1	CASSPTGDEQYF	TGCGCCAGCAGCCCAACAGGGGACGAGCAGTACTTC
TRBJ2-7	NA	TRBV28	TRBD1	CASSSGQGAYEQYF	TGTGCCAGCAGTTCGGGACAGGGGGCGTACGAGCAGTACTTC
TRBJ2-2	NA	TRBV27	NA	CASTFGRGELFF	TGTGCCAGCACCTTCGGACGGGGGGAGCTGTTTTTT
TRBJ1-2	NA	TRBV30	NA	CAWSDRAHYGYTF	TGTGCCTGGAGTGATAGGGCCCACTATGGCTACACCTTC
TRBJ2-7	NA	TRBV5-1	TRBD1	CASSLVAQGGSREQYF	TGCGCCAGCAGCTTGGTGGCACAGGGGGGAAGTAGGGAGCAGTACTTC
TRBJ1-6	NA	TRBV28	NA	CASSSTNSPLHF	TGTGCCAGCAGTTCGACCAATTCACCCCTCCACTTT
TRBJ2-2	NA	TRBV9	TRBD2	CASSGLAGAGGELFF	TGTGCCAGCTCGGGACTAGCAGGGGCGGGCGGGGAGCTGTTTTTT
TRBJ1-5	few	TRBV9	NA	CASSGGWDGAQHF	TGTGCCAGCAGCGGAGGGTGGGATGGAGCCCAGCATTTT
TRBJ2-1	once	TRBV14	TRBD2	CASSQAWEGPLGQFF	TGTGCCAGCAGCCAAGCGTGGGAGGGCCCCCTGGGGCAGTTCTTC
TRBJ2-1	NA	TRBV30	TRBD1	CAWSVSPTGYGEQFF	TGTGCCTGGAGTGTCAGTCCGACAGGGTACGGTGAGCAGTTCTTC
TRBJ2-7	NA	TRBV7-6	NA	CASSLNPGAYEQYF	TGTGCCAGCAGCTTAAATCCTGGGGCCTACGAGCAGTACTTC
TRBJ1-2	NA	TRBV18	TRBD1	CASSPYRGNYGYTF	TGTGCCAGCTCACCATACAGGGGTAACTATGGCTACACCTTC
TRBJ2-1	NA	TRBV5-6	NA	CASSLKAGKLNEQFF	TGTGCCAGCAGCTTGAAGGCAGGCAAGTTGAATGAGCAGTTCTTC